Here is one T cell receptor beta chain with its context. Its antigen is unidentified. The sample comes from a study of OX40 agonist ivuxolimab in advanced cancers. For the study at large: Every 2 weeks, patients got intravenous ivuxolimab at one of six dose levels (0.01-10 mg/kg). Patients with hepatocellular carcinoma, melanoma, renal cell or head and neck cancer made up the dose-escalation patients. More than 35% of patients had received prior checkpoint inhibitor therapy. Points from the study as a whole: Low normalized T-cell clonal expansion was additionally recorded for some nonresponders.

Clones were sequenced by immunoSEQ multiplex PCR, and TCRdb holds only the in-frame ones, with some missing. The sample shows approximately 26,000 clones, roughly 85% of them seen only once. Germline V gives CDR1 SGHTA, CDR2 FQGNSA. The CDR3 sequence is 15 residues long. The V and J ends lost 5 bases and 4 bases respectively, with 15 bases between them. Specimen: CD4+ or CD8+ T cells sorted from blood, collected in a trial of the OX40 agonist ivuxolimab. The chain carries TRBV7-2 and TRBJ2-1; D gene ambiguous. This sequence was found in an adult with an advanced solid tumor such as melanoma, head and neck, liver or kidney cancer. The CDR3 sequence: CASSPLALIYNEQFF. CDR3 nucleotide sequence: TGTGCCAGCAGCCCCTTAGCACTTATTTACAATGAGCAGTTCTTC.